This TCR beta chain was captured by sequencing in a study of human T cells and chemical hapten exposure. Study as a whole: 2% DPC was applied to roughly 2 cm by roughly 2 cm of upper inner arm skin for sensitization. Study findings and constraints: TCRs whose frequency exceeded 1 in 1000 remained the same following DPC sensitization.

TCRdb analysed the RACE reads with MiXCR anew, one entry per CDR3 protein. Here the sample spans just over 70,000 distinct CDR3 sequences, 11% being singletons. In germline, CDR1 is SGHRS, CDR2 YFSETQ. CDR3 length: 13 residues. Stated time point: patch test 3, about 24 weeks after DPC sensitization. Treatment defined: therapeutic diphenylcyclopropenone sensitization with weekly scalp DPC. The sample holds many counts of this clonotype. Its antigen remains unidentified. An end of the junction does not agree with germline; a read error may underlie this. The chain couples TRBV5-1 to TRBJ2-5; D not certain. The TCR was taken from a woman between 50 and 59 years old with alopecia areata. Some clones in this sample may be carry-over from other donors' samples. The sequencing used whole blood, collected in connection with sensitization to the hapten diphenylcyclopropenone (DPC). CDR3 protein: CASSYEIQDTQYF. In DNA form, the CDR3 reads TGCGCCAGCAGCTACGAGATACAAGATACCCAGTACTTC.